Listed below are T cell receptor beta chains from one sample, sequenced in a study of CD8+CD57+ T cells in acquired aplastic anemia. TCRdb processed the reads anew with MiXCR; each CDR3 protein has one entry. The top ten clones hold over 25% of a sample with about 210,000 distinct CDR3 sequences, about 59% of them seen once. The sample comprised sorted CD4+, CD8+, or CD8+CD57+ T cells (not recorded which) from PBMCs. These receptors originate from a human donor in good health. CDR3s include the opening cysteine and the closing phenylalanine or tryptophan. The D gene is left open where the match is weak.

CASRVTSLNTGELFF	15	TRBD2	TRBV10-2	TRBJ2-2
CSARDYNEQFF	11	NA	TRBV20-1	TRBJ2-1
CATSESGTSGRAAQFF	16	TRBD2	TRBV24-1	TRBJ2-1
CASSVGGGSQETQYF	15	TRBD2	TRBV2	TRBJ2-5
CASRDPRVGDEKLFF	15	NA	TRBV28	TRBJ1-4
CSVDQLAASYNEQFF	15	NA	TRBV29-1	TRBJ2-1
CASSLSWGGRNEQFF	15	NA	TRBV27	TRBJ2-1
CSAEGLAVTDTQYF	14	TRBD2	TRBV29-1	TRBJ2-3
CAISEEGTYEQFF	13	NA	TRBV10-3	TRBJ2-1
CASSPGTVSYEQYF	14	TRBD1	TRBV7-2	TRBJ2-7
CASSDRSNQPQHF	13	NA	TRBV2	TRBJ1-5
CASSLSGQGSGELFF	15	TRBD1	TRBV7-2	TRBJ2-2
CASSLEGYEQFF	12	NA	TRBV5-1	TRBJ2-1
CASRPKQGNEQFF	13	NA	TRBV5-4	TRBJ2-1
CASTLGQDLTYEQYF	15	TRBD1	TRBV9	TRBJ2-7
CASSTLAGIYEQYF	14	TRBD2	TRBV9	TRBJ2-7
CASSIEGRYQPQHF	14	NA	TRBV19	TRBJ1-5
CSVDPNRVGTDTQYF	15	NA	TRBV29-1	TRBJ2-3
CASSPGQVKTEAFF	14	TRBD1	TRBV12-3/TRBV12-4	TRBJ1-1
CASSPGPSGGYTF	13	NA	TRBV7-9	TRBJ1-2
CASSQASGAYEQYF	14	TRBD2	TRBV6-5	NA
CAISGQVNYGYTF	13	TRBD1	TRBV6-5	TRBJ1-2
CSARGTEQFF	10	NA	TRBV20-1	TRBJ2-1
CASRVGSGGSEAFF	14	NA	TRBV6-6	TRBJ1-1
CASSLLGAINEQFF	14	NA	TRBV7-9	TRBJ2-1
CASNPGRGPNEQYF	14	TRBD1	TRBV5-1	TRBJ2-7
CASSYFEGSSYEQYF	15	NA	TRBV6-2/TRBV6-3	TRBJ2-7
CSASIRGVDYEQYF	14	TRBD2	TRBV20-1	TRBJ2-7
CASSLTGFGDTQYF	14	NA	TRBV7-3	TRBJ2-3
CSVDVEDTYEQYF	13	NA	TRBV29-1	TRBJ2-7
CASSATSGTSGLYEQFF	17	TRBD2	TRBV6-4	TRBJ2-1
CASSSGREAFF	11	NA	TRBV7-9	TRBJ1-1
CASSPAGGNEQYF	13	TRBD1	TRBV5-1	TRBJ2-7
CSARAGDSPLHF	12	NA	TRBV20-1	TRBJ1-6
CASSITGELFF	11	NA	TRBV5-6	TRBJ2-2
CSVRQTLAGEHEQYF	15	TRBD2	TRBV29-1	TRBJ2-7
CSAPGQIGLFF	11	NA	TRBV20-1	TRBJ2-2
CASSVGTPFRHNEKLFF	17	NA	TRBV9	TRBJ1-4
CAITGQGNYNEQFF	14	TRBD1	TRBV10-3	TRBJ2-1
CASSPGLTRLHF	12	NA	TRBV7-9	TRBJ1-6
CASSVTVTGTGLSETQYF	18	TRBD1	TRBV9	TRBJ2-5
CASSDLDTGELFF	13	NA	TRBV25-1	TRBJ2-2
CAWSDLSRPKAYNEQFF	17	NA	TRBV7-2	TRBJ2-1
CASSLAGTASYEQYF	15	TRBD1	TRBV5-1	TRBJ2-7
CASSTWDRGTEAFF	14	TRBD1	TRBV9	TRBJ1-1
CASSLRGGVNEQFF	14	NA	TRBV19	TRBJ2-1
CSARSGGAEETQYF	14	TRBD1	TRBV20-1	TRBJ2-5
CATSRDFSGIGDEQFF	16	TRBD2	TRBV15	TRBJ2-1
CASSVRGIGTDTQYF	15	NA	TRBV9	TRBJ2-3
CASSGTGGYEQYF	13	TRBD1	TRBV10-2	TRBJ2-7
CASSLGITGLNTEAFF	16	NA	TRBV5-1	TRBJ1-1
CASSGDGRTSYNEQFF	16	NA	TRBV19	TRBJ2-1
CASSRFNEKLFF	12	NA	TRBV27	TRBJ1-4